This T cell receptor (beta chain) was sequenced for a study of T cell responses to AZD1222 COVID-19 vaccine. Study in general: Investigators merged groups given second doses at roughly 4 or roughly 12 weeks. Whole-study results and caveats: Donors were largely white British and mainly female; clonal diversity was possibly underestimated.

Concerning this clone itself: Its antigen is not identified.

The assay was immunoSEQ multiplex PCR, and TCRdb's table has in-frame clones only and misses some. The sample records over 45,000 clones, around three quarters being singletons. The CDR3 runs to 15 residues. With 10 bases removed from V and 7 bases from J, the gap between germline ends came to 22 bases. Germline assignment: CDR1 MDHEN and CDR2 SYDVKM. The sequencing here drew on peripheral blood, taken on day 0 of AZD1222 vaccination. The sequence was obtained from an adult in good health. This chain links TRBV28 with TRBJ2-2, with a weak D call TRBD1 (5 bases). The CDR3 sequence: CATLGVAGLSGELFF. The CDR3, as DNA: TGTGCCACCCTCGGAGTGGCAGGGCTCAGCGGGGAGCTGTTTTTT.